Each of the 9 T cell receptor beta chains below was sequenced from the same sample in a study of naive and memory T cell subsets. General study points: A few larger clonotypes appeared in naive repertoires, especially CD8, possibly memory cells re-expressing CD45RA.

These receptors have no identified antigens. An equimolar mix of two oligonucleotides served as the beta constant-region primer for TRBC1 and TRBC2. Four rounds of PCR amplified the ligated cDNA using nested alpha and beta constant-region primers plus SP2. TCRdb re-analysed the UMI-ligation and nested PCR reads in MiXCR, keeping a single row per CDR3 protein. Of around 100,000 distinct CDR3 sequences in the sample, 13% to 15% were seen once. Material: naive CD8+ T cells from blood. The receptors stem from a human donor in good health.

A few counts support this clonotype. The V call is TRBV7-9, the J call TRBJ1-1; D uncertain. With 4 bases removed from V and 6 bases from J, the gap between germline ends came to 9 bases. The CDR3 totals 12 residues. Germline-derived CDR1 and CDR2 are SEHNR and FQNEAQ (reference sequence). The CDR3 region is CASSSHPAEAFF. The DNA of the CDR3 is TGTGCCAGCAGCTCCCACCCCGCTGAAGCTTTCTTT. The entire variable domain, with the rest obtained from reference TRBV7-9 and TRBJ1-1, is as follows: DTGVSQNPRHKITKRGQNVTFRCDPISEHNRLYWYRQTLGQGPEFLTYFQNEAQLEKSRLLSDRFSAERPKGSFSTLEIQRTEQGDSAMYLCASSSHPAEAFFGQGTRLTVV.

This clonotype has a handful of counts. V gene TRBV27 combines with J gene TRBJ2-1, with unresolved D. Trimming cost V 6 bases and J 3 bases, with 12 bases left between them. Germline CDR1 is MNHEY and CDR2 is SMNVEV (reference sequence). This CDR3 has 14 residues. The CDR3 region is CASSQRQRYNEQFF. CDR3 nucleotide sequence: TGTGCCAGCAGCCAAAGGCAGCGCTACAATGAGCAGTTCTTC.

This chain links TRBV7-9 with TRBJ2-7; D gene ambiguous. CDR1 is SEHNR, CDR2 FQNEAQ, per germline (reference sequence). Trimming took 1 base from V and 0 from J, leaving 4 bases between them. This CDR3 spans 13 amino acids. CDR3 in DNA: TGTGCCAGCAGCTTAGTCAGCTCCTACGAGCAGTACTTC. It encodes CASSLVSSYEQYF.

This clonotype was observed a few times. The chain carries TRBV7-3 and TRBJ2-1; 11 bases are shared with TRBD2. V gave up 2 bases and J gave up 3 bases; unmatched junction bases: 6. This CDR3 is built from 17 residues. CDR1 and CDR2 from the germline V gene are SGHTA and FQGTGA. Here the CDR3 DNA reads TGTGCCAGCAGCTTATCGGCCGGGACTAGCGGCTACAATGAGCAGTTCTTC. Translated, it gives CASSLSAGTSGYNEQFF.

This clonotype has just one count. The CDR3: CASSLDLGSEQFF. CDR3 DNA: TGTGCCAGCAGCTTAGACCTAGGGTCTGAGCAGTTCTTC. V usage is TRBV7-9 and J usage is TRBJ2-1; the D is unclear. Germline V gene data show CDR1 as SEHNR and CDR2 as FQNEAQ (reference sequence). The CDR3 totals 13 residues. Trimming removed 1 base at V and 9 bases at J, with 10 bases between.

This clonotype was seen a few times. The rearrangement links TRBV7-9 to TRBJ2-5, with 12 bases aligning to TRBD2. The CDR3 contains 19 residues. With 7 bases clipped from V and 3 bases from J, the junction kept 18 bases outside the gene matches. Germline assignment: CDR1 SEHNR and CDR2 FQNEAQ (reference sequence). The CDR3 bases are TGTGCCAGCAACAAACTTGGGGCTAGCGGGGGGGAACGCGAAGAGACCCAGTACTTC. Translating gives CASNKLGASGGEREETQYF.

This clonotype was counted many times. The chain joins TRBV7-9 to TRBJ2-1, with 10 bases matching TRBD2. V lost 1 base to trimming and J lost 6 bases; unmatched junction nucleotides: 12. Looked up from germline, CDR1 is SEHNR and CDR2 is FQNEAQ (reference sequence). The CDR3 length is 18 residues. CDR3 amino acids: CASSLGGASGSLSNEQFF. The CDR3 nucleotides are TGTGCCAGCAGCTTAGGGGGGGCTAGCGGGAGTCTTTCCAATGAGCAGTTCTTC.

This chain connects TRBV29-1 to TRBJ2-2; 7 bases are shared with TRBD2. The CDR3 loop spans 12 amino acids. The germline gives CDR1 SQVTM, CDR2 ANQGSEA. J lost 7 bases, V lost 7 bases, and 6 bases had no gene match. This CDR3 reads CSGRGGDGELFF. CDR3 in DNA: TGCAGCGGGCGTGGGGGGGACGGGGAGCTGTTTTTT.

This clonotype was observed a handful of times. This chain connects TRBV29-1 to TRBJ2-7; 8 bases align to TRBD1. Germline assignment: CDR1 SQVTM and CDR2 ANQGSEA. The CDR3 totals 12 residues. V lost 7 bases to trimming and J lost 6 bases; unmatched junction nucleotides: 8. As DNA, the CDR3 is TGCAGCGCCGGGACAGGAGACTTCGAGCAGTACTTC. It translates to CSAGTGDFEQYF.